Presented here are 10 T cell receptor beta chains from one specimen sequenced in a study of OX40 agonist ivuxolimab in advanced cancers. Assay used: immunoSEQ multiplex PCR; TCRdb lists only in-frame clones, some missing. The sample carries about 77,000 clones, about nine tenths recorded once. This sample comprised CD4+ or CD8+ T cells sorted from blood, obtained in a trial of the OX40 agonist ivuxolimab. Receptors were obtained from an adult with an advanced solid tumor such as melanoma, head and neck, liver or kidney cancer.

The chain employs TRBV18 and TRBJ2-4, with TRBD1 identical over 9 bases. Germline CDR1 KGHSH, CDR2 LQKENI. V trimming: 3 bases; J trimming: 6 bases; junction bases outside the gene matches: 12. The CDR3 runs to 17 residues. Written as DNA, the CDR3 is TGTGCCAGCTCACCTCGAAGCGATCTGGGACAGGGAAACATTCAGTACTTC. Protein product: CASSPRSDLGQGNIQYF.

This chain links TRBV5-1 with TRBJ2-1; D is perhaps TRBD1 (8 bases). With 4 bases removed from V and 7 bases from J, the gap between germline ends came to 15 bases. From germline, CDR1 is SGHRS and CDR2 YFSETQ. This CDR3 is built from 14 residues. CDR3 residues: CASSRDRGGNEQFF. CDR3 sequence (DNA): TGCGCCAGCAGCCGTGACAGGGGAGGGAATGAGCAGTTCTTC.

V gene TRBV2 combines with J gene TRBJ1-1; 10 nucleotides align to TRBD1. Germline V gives CDR1 SNHLY, CDR2 FYNNEI. With V trimmed by 5 bases and J by 5 bases, 8 bases remained unmatched. This CDR3 has 15 residues. CDR3: CASSSDRGRGTEAFF. CDR3 nucleotides: TGTGCCAGCAGTTCCGACAGGGGGCGAGGGACTGAAGCTTTCTTT.

The rearrangement joins TRBV6-5 to TRBJ1-1; no firm D call. CDR1 and CDR2 from the germline V gene are MNHEY and SVGAGI. The V end was cut by 0 bases, the J end by 1 base, with 6 bases between. The CDR3 length is 14 residues. This CDR3 is CASSYSGRNTEAFF. The CDR3 region has the DNA TGTGCCAGCAGTTACTCGGGGAGGAACACTGAAGCTTTCTTT.

This clone was observed a single time. The chain recombines TRBV19 with TRBJ1-2, with D possibly matching TRBD1 (5 bases). CDR1 is LNHDA and CDR2 is SQIVND in the germline V gene (reference sequence). This CDR3 region has 15 residues. V was pared by 10 bases and J by 1 base, with 19 bases between. Here the CDR3 reads CATRLGTAINYGYTF. CDR3 bases: TGTGCCACTAGACTCGGGACGGCGATTAACTATGGCTACACCTTC.

CDR3 residues: CASSISPGGFSDTQYF. DNA for the CDR3: TGTGCCAGTAGTATTTCTCCAGGGGGCTTTTCAGATACGCAGTATTTT. The chain recombines TRBV19 with TRBJ2-3, with 8 bases lining up with TRBD1. From germline, CDR1 is LNHDA and CDR2 SQIVND (reference sequence). The CDR3 runs 16 residues. V was pared by 3 bases and J by 4 bases, with 9 bases of the junction left unmatched.

The chain is built from TRBV30 and TRBJ2-3; 8 bases agree with TRBD1. The CDR3 is made up of 15 amino acids. Germline values: CDR1 GTSNPN, CDR2 SVGIG (reference sequence). V gave up 8 bases and J gave up 4 bases; unmatched junction bases: 14. This CDR3 is CAHSNGQGAADTQYF. The CDR3 region has the DNA TGTGCCCACTCAAACGGGCAGGGGGCCGCAGATACGCAGTATTTT.

The chain recombines TRBV4-2 with TRBJ2-7; TRBD1 might be the D (6 bases). The germline V and J ends were trimmed by 4 bases and 0 bases, with 16 bases remaining between them. This CDR3 is built from 16 residues. Germline V lookup: CDR1 LGHNA, CDR2 YNFKEQ. CDR3 residues: CASSPTTGFGSYEQYF. CDR3 in DNA: TGTGCCAGCAGCCCGACCACAGGGTTTGGCTCCTACGAGCAGTACTTC.

This chain's CDR3 is CASSSNTGGAHYGYTF. CDR3 nucleotide sequence: TGTGCCAGCAGCTCGAATACAGGGGGCGCGCACTATGGCTACACCTTC. This sequence joins TRBV7-9 and TRBJ1-2; 9 nucleotides line up with TRBD1. CDR3 size: 16 residues. V lost 4 bases and J lost 3; bases outside the gene matches: 9. Germline assignment: CDR1 SEHNR and CDR2 FQNEAQ (reference sequence).

J is TRBJ1-5 and V is TRBV30; tentative D call: TRBD1 (6 bases). The V gene's germline CDR1 is GTSNPN and CDR2 SVGIG (reference sequence). The CDR3 extends over 15 amino acids. Trimming took 2 bases from V and 3 from J, leaving 14 bases between them. The CDR3 region is CAWSPQGWDNQPQHF. The CDR3 DNA sequence: TGTGCCTGGAGTCCACAGGGATGGGACAATCAGCCCCAGCATTTT.